A selection of T cell receptor beta chains follows, all from one sample in a study of immune evolution from preneoplasia to lung adenocarcinoma. Assay used: immunoSEQ multiplex PCR; TCRdb lists only in-frame clones, some missing. Of approximately 5,300 clones detected, roughly 77% appear once; the ten largest clones hold roughly 22%. Source material: FFPE adjacent normal lung tissue. All receptors derive from a person between 60 and 79 years old with lung adenocarcinoma. Each CDR3 is given with its conserved first and last residue. The order of the fields is CDR3 DNA, CDR3 protein, clone size, J gene, D gene, V gene. A D gene is named only where the DNA matches it firmly. Where a row states a size, it is once, few, many or the class of an expanded clone; other rows omit it.

TGTGCCAGCAGACCGGATCTGAACACTGAAGCTTTCTTT CASRPDLNTEAFF - TRBJ1-1 - TRBV28
TGTGCCAGCAAGAAAACAGCCCAATCTGGAAACACCATATATTTT CASKKTAQSGNTIYF - TRBJ1-3 - TRBV27
TGCGCCAGCAGCCAAGATGGACAGGGGTGGGACGGGGAGCTGTTTTTT CASSQDGQGWDGELFF - TRBJ2-2 TRBD1 TRBV4-3
TGTGCCAGCAGCTTAGTATTAGCGGGAGGAACGAACACCGGGGAGCTGTTTTTT CASSLVLAGGTNTGELFF - TRBJ2-2 TRBD2 TRBV7-6
TGTGCTAGTGGTTTGGTATCCGGGAAGGAGACAGGGGGCCCTTTTCACGCCGCTGAAGCTTTCTTT CASGLVSGKETGGPFHAAEAFF - TRBJ1-1 TRBD1 TRBV12-5
TGTGCCAGCAGCTTAGGGACAGGGGGAGGGACTGAAGCTTTCTTT CASSLGTGGGTEAFF - TRBJ1-1 TRBD1 TRBV7-8
TGTGCCAGCAGCAGGGCTGGAGAAGCTTTCTTT CASSRAGEAFF - TRBJ1-1 - TRBV28
TGTGCCAGCAGCCGAAGGACAGGGGTCGGGGAGACCCAGTACTTC CASSRRTGVGETQYF - TRBJ2-5 TRBD1 TRBV5-8
TGTGCCAGCAGCCAACCGGAACTAGCGGCAAGCGAGCAGTACTTC CASSQPELAASEQYF - TRBJ2-7 TRBD2 TRBV4-2
TGTGCCAGCAGTTTATCACAGTATAATGAAAAACTGTTTTTT CASSLSQYNEKLFF - TRBJ1-4 - TRBV28
TGCGCCAGCAGCTTGGGGCAGAATAGCAATCAGCCCCAGCATTTT CASSLGQNSNQPQHF few TRBJ1-5 - TRBV5-1
TGTGCCAGCAGTCGTATGGTCGTCATCTCGGAGGCGCAGTACTTC CASSRMVVISEAQYF - TRBJ2-7 - TRBV2
TGTGCCAGCAGCCGAGTCCGAGACCAAGAGACCCAGTACTTC CASSRVRDQETQYF - TRBJ2-5 - TRBV7-9
TGCGCCAGCAGCCCGACAGTGGCCACTGAAGCTTTCTTT CASSPTVATEAFF - TRBJ1-1 - TRBV5-1
TGTGCCAGCAGCGACCTGGGCGAGCAGTACTTC CASSDLGEQYF - TRBJ2-7 - TRBV7-2
TGTGCCAGCAGTCGACAACTTAGGGGTACTGAAGCTTTCTTT CASSRQLRGTEAFF - TRBJ1-1 - TRBV28
TGTGCCAGCAGCTTGGACTTGCAGGGAGGGACTGAAGCTTTCTTT CASSLDLQGGTEAFF - TRBJ1-1 - TRBV5-4
TGTGCCAGCAGCTCAAACAGGGTTAATAATGAAAAACTGTTTTTT CASSSNRVNNEKLFF few TRBJ1-4 - TRBV7-9
TGTGCCAGCAGTCCCCTCGGGACAACCTCCTACGAGCAGTACTTC CASSPLGTTSYEQYF - TRBJ2-7 - TRBV28
TGTGCCAGCAGCTCGCCGGACAGGAACACCGGGGAGCTGTTTTTT CASSSPDRNTGELFF few TRBJ2-2 - TRBV28
TGTGCCAGTCGCGGAGGTATTGAAGCTTTCTTT CASRGGIEAFF once TRBJ1-1 - TRBV19
TGTGCCAGCAGCGACTCTAGCGGGGGGGCCGGTGAGCAGTTCTTC CASSDSSGGAGEQFF - TRBJ2-1 TRBD2 TRBV7-6
TGTGCCAGCAGTTCAAGGAACTCTGGGGCCAACGTCCTGACTTTC CASSSRNSGANVLTF - TRBJ2-6 - TRBV6-6
TGTGCCAGTAGTAAGGCCCCCCCGGGCGCCTACAATGAGCAGTTCTTC CASSKAPPGAYNEQFF - TRBJ2-1 - TRBV19
TGTGCCAGCTCACCACCCGGGGCAAAAGGAAACACCATATATTTT CASSPPGAKGNTIYF - TRBJ1-3 - TRBV18
TGCGCCAGCAGTCTTGACTTGTCAGATACGCAGTATTTT CASSLDLSDTQYF once TRBJ2-3 - TRBV10-1
TGCGCCAGCAGCTTGGGCAGGGCGGAGACCCAGTACTTC CASSLGRAETQYF - TRBJ2-5 - TRBV5-1
TGTGCCAGCAGTGGGGACTCTGGAAACACCATATATTTT CASSGDSGNTIYF few TRBJ1-3 - TRBV2
TGCGCCAGCAGCTTATCCCCGGTGACCGGGGAGCTGTTTTTT CASSLSPVTGELFF - TRBJ2-2 - TRBV5-1
TGTGCCAGCAGCCCCCTTGGGGCAGGTTTCTCTGGAAACACCATATATTTT CASSPLGAGFSGNTIYF - TRBJ1-3 - TRBV9
TGTGCCAGCAGTGACAGGGGGGATACCGGGGAGCTGTTTTTT CASSDRGDTGELFF once TRBJ2-2 - TRBV25-1
TGTGCCAGCAGCCCCGGGACAGGGACTACTAACTATGGCTACACCTTC CASSPGTGTTNYGYTF - TRBJ1-2 TRBD1 TRBV7-8
TGTGCCAGTACCTACGGGGTGCGGACTGAAGCTTTCTTT CASTYGVRTEAFF few TRBJ1-1 - TRBV19
TGCAGCGTTTCCGTAGGGGGGGACACTGAAGCCTTCTTT CSVSVGGDTEAFF - TRBJ1-1 - TRBV29-1
TGTGCCAGCAGTTACTCTGGGGCCAACGTCCTGACTTTC CASSYSGANVLTF few TRBJ2-6 - TRBV27
TGTGCCAGCAGGCCCCCTGGACAGGGGGGGTTTAGGCGCAATCAGCCCCAGCATTTT CASRPPGQGGFRRNQPQHF - TRBJ1-5 TRBD1 TRBV28
TGTGCCAGCAGACCGACAGGGACGGGGGAAAAACTGTTTTTT CASRPTGTGEKLFF - TRBJ1-4 TRBD1 TRBV6-1
TGTGCCAGTAGTCTTTTCGGAATCGGGGGACAGGTCGGGGGCGGCAATCAGCCCCAGCATTTT CASSLFGIGGQVGGGNQPQHF - TRBJ1-5 TRBD1 TRBV19
TGTGCCAGCTCAGATTCAGGGAGGACTGAAGCTTTCTTT CASSDSGRTEAFF - TRBJ1-1 - TRBV18
TGTGCCAGCAGTGACAGCCAGGAGGGTTACGAGCAGTACTTC CASSDSQEGYEQYF - TRBJ2-7 - TRBV6-1
TGTGCCAGCAGCTTGTGGGGGGGCCGGTTCGAGCAGTACTTC CASSLWGGRFEQYF few TRBJ2-7 - TRBV5-6
TGTGCCAGCAGTCTCGGACTAGCGGGAGGCCAAGAGACCCAGTACTTC CASSLGLAGGQETQYF - TRBJ2-5 TRBD2 TRBV28
TGTGCCAGCTCCAACCTAATGGACAGGGTGGCCGGGGAGCTGTTTTTT CASSNLMDRVAGELFF few TRBJ2-2 TRBD1 TRBV18
TGTGCCAGCAGCCTACCGGGACTAGGGGGGACCGGGGAGCTGTTTTTT CASSLPGLGGTGELFF - TRBJ2-2 TRBD2 TRBV7-3
TGTGCCAGCAGGGCGACGGGGACTGGAAACACCATATATTTT CASRATGTGNTIYF few TRBJ1-3 - TRBV7-2
TGTGCCAGCAGTTACTACCCGAACACTGAAGCTTTCTTT CASSYYPNTEAFF - TRBJ1-1 - TRBV6-5
TGTGCCAGCAGCCAAGTCACCGGTTACGAGCAGTACTTC CASSQVTGYEQYF - TRBJ2-7 - TRBV14
TGTGCCAGCAACGGCGGTCTAACAGATACGCAGTATTTT CASNGGLTDTQYF - TRBJ2-3 - TRBV2
TGCGCCAGCAGCACCTATAGCGGAAGCGGCGGTTACAATGAGCAGTTCTTC CASSTYSGSGGYNEQFF - TRBJ2-1 - TRBV5-1
TGTGCCAGTAGTCCCCGCCGGGACAGGTCCTACGAGCAGTACTTC CASSPRRDRSYEQYF - TRBJ2-7 TRBD1 TRBV19
TGTGCCAGTAGCAGGGACTTGGGATCAGGGGCCAACGTCCTGACTTTC CASSRDLGSGANVLTF few TRBJ2-6 - TRBV19
TGTGCCAGCTCAGGGGGCATCGACACTGAAGCTTTCTTT CASSGGIDTEAFF - TRBJ1-1 - TRBV18
TGTGCCTCAGGGGTCAATCAGCCCCAGCATTTT CASGVNQPQHF few TRBJ1-5 - TRBV19
TGTGCCAGCAGCGCTCCGGACAGGGTCCTCTATGGCTACACCTTC CASSAPDRVLYGYTF - TRBJ1-2 TRBD1 TRBV5-6